The 5 T cell receptor beta chains in this list originate from one sample, sequenced in a study of T cell clonotyping in hematopoietic cell transplantation. The assay was immunoSEQ multiplex PCR, and TCRdb's table has in-frame clones only and misses some. This table has 8,000 to 10,000 clones, approximately 93% appearing once. Source: PBMCs, taken 100 days after allogeneic stem cell transplant. Every receptor here comes from a male patient between 45 and 60 years old who had an allogeneic stem cell transplant from a related donor, so T cells may come from the graft donor. Some clones in this sample may be carry-over from other donors' samples.

The chain couples TRBV11-3 to TRBJ2-7; 7 nucleotides agree with TRBD1. Germline values: CDR1 SGHNT, CDR2 YENEEA. V gave up 3 bases and J gave up 2 bases; unmatched junction bases: 7. The CDR3 runs to 15 residues. The DNA of the CDR3 is TGTGCCAGCAGCTTGGGAAGGGACAGCACCTACGAGCAGTACTTC. This gives the protein CASSLGRDSTYEQYF.

This chain links TRBV10-3 with TRBJ1-2; 9 bases map to TRBD1. V was clipped by 6 bases and J by 7 bases; unmatched bases: 9. Germline values: CDR1 ENHRY, CDR2 SYGVKD. This CDR3 is 14 amino acids long. CDR3 DNA sequence: TGTGCCATCAGCCCTCCCGGGACAGGGTTTGGCTACACCTTC. This translates into CAISPPGTGFGYTF.

The CDR3 DNA is TGTGCCAGCAGCCCCTTGAGGGCGCGGGGGGACGAGCAGTACTTC. Its protein is CASSPLRARGDEQYF. V is TRBV7-8 and J is TRBJ2-7; 8 bases align to TRBD2. The length of the CDR3 is 15 residues. Looked up from germline, CDR1 is SGHVS and CDR2 is FQNEAQ. J lost 5 bases, V lost 5 bases, and 11 bases had no gene match.

The chain is built from TRBV6-6 and TRBJ2-7; no reliable D call. The germline V gene encodes CDR1 MNHNY and CDR2 SVGAGI (reference sequence). The CDR3 is made up of 10 amino acids. Trimming removed 5 bases from V and 3 bases from J, with 2 bases in between. CDR3 protein: CASSNYEQYF. Written as DNA, the CDR3 is TGTGCCAGCAGTAACTACGAGCAGTACTTC.

This rearrangement joins TRBV28 to TRBJ2-5, with D unclear. The germline V gene has CDR1 MDHEN and CDR2 SYDVKM. This CDR3 spans 14 amino acids. Trimming cost V 5 bases and J 5 bases, with 15 bases left between them. The CDR3 sequence: CASSRDGLGETQYF. For the CDR3, the DNA is TGTGCCAGCAGTAGGGATGGTTTGGGGGAGACCCAGTACTTC.